One and the same sample provided the 30 T cell receptor beta chains below, sequenced in a study of OX40 agonist ivuxolimab in advanced cancers. Produced via immunoSEQ multiplex PCR; TCRdb's table is partial and in-frame only. Of about 16,000 clones in the sample, approximately 90% were seen once. The material sequenced was CD4+ or CD8+ T cells sorted from blood, taken in a trial of the OX40 agonist ivuxolimab. The source is an adult with an advanced solid tumor such as melanoma, head and neck, liver or kidney cancer.

V gene TRBV19 combines with J gene TRBJ2-1, with 12 bases that match TRBD2. Trimming took 3 bases from V and 5 from J; bases not matched to a gene: 5. The V gene's germline CDR1 is LNHDA and CDR2 SQIVND (reference sequence). The CDR3 contains 16 residues. The DNA of the CDR3 is TGTGCCAGTAGTATTACTAGCGGGAGGATCAACAATGAGCAGTTCTTC. Encoded protein: CASSITSGRINNEQFF. The full variable domain, rest sourced from reference TRBV19 and TRBJ2-1, is DGGITQSPKYLFRKEGQNVTLSCEQNLNHDAMYWYRQDPGQGLRLIYYSQIVNDFQKGDIAEGYSVSREKKESFPLTVTSAQKNPTAFYLCASSITSGRINNEQFFGPGTRLTVL.

J is TRBJ1-4 and V is TRBV4-3; TRBD1 aligns across 8 bases. V lost 0 bases to trimming and J lost 1 base; unmatched junction nucleotides: 1. The CDR3 contains 16 residues. Germline-derived CDR1 and CDR2 are LGHNA and YSLEER. This chain's CDR3 is CASSQDRGQTNEKLFF. The CDR3 DNA reads as TGCGCCAGCAGCCAAGACAGGGGGCAAACTAATGAAAAACTGTTTTTT.

The CDR3 loop is CASRGPNTEAFF. CDR3 nucleotide sequence: TGTGCCAGCAGGGGGCCGAACACTGAAGCTTTCTTT. This rearrangement joins TRBV6-1 to TRBJ1-1; D may be TRBD1 (5 bases). The CDR3 is 12 residues long. V lost 6 bases, J lost 1 base, and 6 bases lay in between. Germline loops: CDR1 MNHNS, CDR2 SASEGT.

This clone was picked up a small number of times. J is TRBJ2-7 and V is TRBV19, with 8 positions matching TRBD2. Per the germline V gene, CDR1 is LNHDA and CDR2 is SQIVND (reference sequence). The CDR3 totals 16 residues. Unmatched junction bases numbered 8, after V lost 1 base and J lost 3 bases. The CDR3 DNA reads TGTGCCAGTAGTATAGGCGGCCTAGCGGGTCTCTACGAGCAGTACTTC. Translated, it gives CASSIGGLAGLYEQYF.

The chain couples TRBV7-2 to TRBJ1-2; D is perhaps TRBD1 (6 bases). The V gene's germline CDR1 is SGHTA and CDR2 FQGNSA. The CDR3 totals 14 residues. The germline V and J ends were trimmed by 2 bases and 8 bases, with 15 bases remaining between them. The CDR3 spells CASSLRGTPRGYTF. For the CDR3, the DNA is TGTGCCAGCAGCTTAAGGGGGACACCGAGGGGCTACACCTTC. Filled out from reference TRBV7-2 and TRBJ1-2, the complete variable domain reads GAGVSQSPSNKVTEKGKDVELRCDPISGHTALYWYRQSLGQGLEFLIYFQGNSAPDKSGLPSDRFSAERTGGSVSTLTIQRTQQEDSAVYLCASSLRGTPRGYTFGSGTRLTVV.

The rearrangement joins TRBV5-4 to TRBJ1-2; 7 nucleotides match TRBD1. V lost 0 bases and J lost 0; bases outside the gene matches: 2. Germline V CDR1 and CDR2: SGHNT, YYREEE (reference sequence). This CDR3 has 15 residues. The CDR3 DNA is TGTGCCAGCAGCTTGGCCGGGACAGCTAACTATGGCTACACCTTC. Translating gives CASSLAGTANYGYTF.

The rearrangement uses TRBV30 and TRBJ2-1; 9 nucleotides match TRBD2. V shed 8 bases and J 2 bases; nucleotides not matched to a gene: 4. The V gene's germline CDR1 is GTSNPN and CDR2 SVGIG (reference sequence). The CDR3 extends over 13 amino acids. CDR3 loop: CAHSSGTYNEQFF. The CDR3 region has the DNA TGTGCCCATTCTAGCGGGACCTACAATGAGCAGTTCTTC.

The V and J genes are TRBV4-3 and TRBJ2-7; D gene ambiguous. CDR1 LGHNA and CDR2 YSLEER come from the germline V gene. This CDR3 contains 15 residues. Trimming removed 1 base at V and 2 bases at J, with 12 bases between. The CDR3 DNA sequence: TGCGCCAGCAGCCAAGCTGCGAGCGACACCTACGAGCAGTACTTC. It encodes CASSQAASDTYEQYF.

V gene TRBV27 combines with J gene TRBJ1-6; TRBD1 aligns across 7 bases. V lost 3 bases and J lost 6; bases outside the gene matches: 8. The CDR3 is made up of 16 amino acids. Looked up from germline, CDR1 is MNHEY and CDR2 is SMNVEV (reference sequence). The CDR3 DNA follows: TGTGCCAGCAGTTTCATCACCGGGACAGTTAATTCACCCCTCCACTTT. Residues: CASSFITGTVNSPLHF.

The V and J genes are TRBV4-3 and TRBJ2-3; 12 nucleotides match TRBD2. The germline V gene encodes CDR1 LGHNA and CDR2 YSLEER. The CDR3 extends over 18 amino acids. Trimming cost V 2 bases and J 4 bases; bases outside gene matches: 10. CDR3 in amino acids: CASSQNLAGGPLADTQYF. The CDR3 region has the DNA TGCGCCAGCAGCCAAAACCTAGCGGGAGGGCCTTTGGCAGATACGCAGTATTTT.

This clone has just a few counts. The chain joins TRBV4-1 to TRBJ2-1; no firm D call. CDR1 and CDR2 (germline): MGHRA, YSYEKL. V lost 0 bases and J 6 bases, leaving 6 bases between the germline ends. This CDR3 has 13 residues. CDR3 loop: CASSQDFANEQFF. DNA of the CDR3: TGCGCCAGCAGCCAAGATTTCGCCAATGAGCAGTTCTTC.

The J gene is TRBJ2-7, the V gene TRBV5-4; D ambiguous. The CDR3 totals 14 residues. Deletions cut 0 bases from V and 7 bases from J, with 14 bases between. Germline CDR1 reads SGHNT; CDR2 reads YYREEE (reference sequence). The CDR3 spells CASSLGSSLWEQYF. The CDR3 DNA is TGTGCCAGCAGCTTGGGAAGTAGTCTATGGGAGCAGTACTTC.

This clone was found once. The chain carries TRBV2 and TRBJ2-7, with D perhaps given as TRBD1 or TRBD2 (5 bases each). The germline V gene has CDR1 SNHLY and CDR2 FYNNEI. Trimming pared 8 bases from V and 0 bases from J, leaving 11 bases between. This CDR3 contains 13 residues. The CDR3 loop is CASGSGSSYEQYF. The CDR3 DNA sequence: TGTGCCAGCGGCTCAGGGAGCTCCTACGAGCAGTACTTC.

A word on this clone: Compared with germline, one end of the junction differs, possibly owing to a read error. V is TRBV6-5 and J is TRBJ1-5, with unresolved D. This CDR3 is 13 amino acids long. Per the germline V gene, CDR1 is MNHEY and CDR2 is SVGAGI. Written as DNA, the CDR3 is TGTGCCAGCAGTTCGGGATTAAATCAGCTCCAGCATTTT. As protein: CASSSGLNQLQHF.

This clone appeared a single time. The CDR3 loop reads CASSLGLAGNEQFF. CDR3 DNA: TGTGCCAGCAGCCTGGGACTAGCGGGCAATGAGCAGTTCTTC. The chain has TRBV7-8 and TRBJ2-1, with 12 bases fitting TRBD2. V was pared by 5 bases and J by 6 bases, with 2 bases of the junction left unmatched. This CDR3 is built from 14 residues. The germline V gene encodes CDR1 SGHVS and CDR2 FQNEAQ.

The chain carries TRBV7-2 and TRBJ2-4; no reliable D call. The germline gives CDR1 SGHTA, CDR2 FQGNSA. CDR3 length: 19 residues. The V and J ends lost 4 bases and 0 bases respectively, with 22 bases between them. CDR3 sequence (DNA): TGTGCCAGCAGCTACAGATCAATATTAGTCGATCAAGCCAAAAACATTCAGTACTTC. It specifies CASSYRSILVDQAKNIQYF.

In this sample, this clone turned up once. V gene TRBV10-2 combines with J gene TRBJ1-2; D uncertain. Trimming removed 0 bases at V and 8 bases at J, with 7 bases between. Germline CDR1 WSHSY, CDR2 SAAADI. CDR3 length: 12 residues. CDR3: CASSESSFGYTF. The CDR3 DNA is TGCGCCAGCAGTGAGTCTAGTTTCGGCTACACCTTC.

The rearrangement uses TRBV5-1 and TRBJ2-7; unclear D gene. This CDR3 is built from 14 residues. Germline V gives CDR1 SGHRS, CDR2 YFSETQ. V gave up 6 bases and J gave up 4 bases, with 17 bases separating them. CDR3 loop: CASIPSPGNYEQYF. CDR3 nucleotides: TGCGCCAGCATCCCTTCACCGGGTAATTACGAGCAGTACTTC.

This chain links TRBV5-4 with TRBJ2-1, with 8 nucleotides matching TRBD1. The V segment lost 1 base and the J segment 0 bases; nucleotides outside the gene matches: 9. Looked up from germline, CDR1 is SGHNT and CDR2 is YYREEE (reference sequence). The CDR3 is 18 residues long. The CDR3 DNA sequence: TGTGCCAGCAGCTTGTTCGGGACAGGCCTACGCTCCTACAATGAGCAGTTCTTC. It codes for CASSLFGTGLRSYNEQFF.

The J gene is TRBJ2-5, the V gene TRBV7-8; possible D gene TRBD2, 7 bases. The CDR3 sequence is 18 residues long. Germline V gives CDR1 SGHVS, CDR2 FQNEAQ. Trimming took 1 base from V and 4 from J, leaving 22 bases between them. This chain's CDR3 is CASSLDPWGGTGAETQYF. The CDR3, as DNA: TGTGCCAGCAGCTTAGATCCGTGGGGGGGCACGGGGGCAGAGACCCAGTACTTC.

This clone has only one observation. CDR3 loop: CASSLEWGYEQYF. In nucleotides, the CDR3 is TGTGCCAGCAGCTTAGAATGGGGCTACGAGCAGTACTTC. V usage is TRBV11-2 and J usage is TRBJ2-7; no firm D call. The germline V gene encodes CDR1 SGHAT and CDR2 FQNNGV. V dropped 0 bases and J dropped 3 bases, with 6 bases sitting between them. The CDR3 has 13 residues. The whole variable domain, remainder taken from reference TRBV11-2 and TRBJ2-7, is EAGVAQSPRYKIIEKRQSVAFWCNPISGHATLYWYQQILGQGPKLLIQFQNNGVVDDSQLPKDRFSAERLKGVDSTLKIQPAKLEDSAVYLCASSLEWGYEQYFGPGTRLTVT.

This chain links TRBV2 with TRBJ1-5; D possibly corresponds to TRBD1 (5 bases). Germline V lookup: CDR1 SNHLY, CDR2 FYNNEI. V was pared by 7 bases and J by 0 bases, with 19 bases between. The CDR3 contains 17 residues. CDR3 amino acids: CASTEGNGGYSNQPQHF. The CDR3 nucleotides read TGTGCCAGCACCGAAGGGAATGGGGGGTATAGCAATCAGCCCCAGCATTTT.

The sample holds one count of this clone. J is TRBJ2-5 and V is TRBV27, with D possibly being TRBD2 (6 bases). Germline V gene data show CDR1 as MNHEY and CDR2 as SMNVEV (reference sequence). The CDR3 loop spans 14 amino acids. V lost 5 bases and J 1 base, leaving 11 bases between the germline ends. The CDR3 bases are TGTGCCAGCAGTAGTCTCGGGGGCCAAGAGACCCAGTACTTC. Translation: CASSSLGGQETQYF.

The chain links TRBV13 to TRBJ2-2; D remains ambiguous. The V end was cut by 2 bases, the J end by 2 bases, with 15 bases between. This CDR3 is 17 amino acids long. Germline lookup yields CDR1 PRHDT and CDR2 FYEKMQ (reference sequence). The CDR3 nucleotides read TGTGCCAGCAGCTTATCCCACCCCGGGCCCAACACCGGGGAGCTGTTTTTT. Amino acids: CASSLSHPGPNTGELFF.

This sequence joins TRBV11-3 and TRBJ2-1, with 8 bases matching TRBD2. The V gene's germline CDR1 is SGHNT and CDR2 YENEEA. The junction had 8 bases not matched to a gene; V was cut back by 5 bases and J by 8 bases. The CDR3 spans 14 residues. The CDR3 reads CASSALADWYEQFF. CDR3 nucleotides: TGTGCCAGCAGCGCACTAGCGGACTGGTATGAGCAGTTCTTC.

The genes are TRBV18 and TRBJ2-1; 10 nucleotides agree with TRBD2. Germline V gene data show CDR1 as KGHSH and CDR2 as LQKENI. V lost 0 bases to trimming and J lost 5 bases; unmatched junction nucleotides: 7. This CDR3 comprises 17 residues. This chain's CDR3 is CASSPPVSGRENNEQFF. The CDR3 nucleotides read TGTGCCAGCTCACCACCTGTCAGCGGGAGGGAAAACAATGAGCAGTTCTTC.

This clone was seen just once. The V and J genes are TRBV5-4 and TRBJ2-7, with 8 bases aligning to TRBD2. The CDR3 loop spans 14 amino acids. The junction had 2 bases not matched to a gene; V was cut back by 1 base and J by 2 bases. The germline V gene encodes CDR1 SGHNT and CDR2 YYREEE (reference sequence). The chain's CDR3 is CASSLRLAPYEQYF. CDR3 nucleotide sequence: TGTGCCAGCAGCTTGCGACTAGCGCCCTACGAGCAGTACTTC.

The chain carries TRBV7-8 and TRBJ2-7; D possibly corresponds to TRBD1 (6 bases). Germline-derived CDR1 and CDR2 are SGHVS and FQNEAQ. The ends were cut back, 5 bases at V and 4 bases at J, with 18 bases in the middle. This CDR3 spans 15 amino acids. The CDR3 nucleotides read TGTGCCAGCAGCCAATACAGGGAACCGCGGTACGAGCAGTACTTC. This gives the protein CASSQYREPRYEQYF.

The chain uses TRBV29-1 and TRBJ2-5, with a weak D call TRBD1 (6 bases). V was shortened by 2 bases and J by 3 bases, with 10 bases between the two germline ends. The CDR3 runs 13 residues. CDR1 is SQVTM and CDR2 is ANQGSEA in the germline V gene. CDR3 nucleotide sequence: TGCAGCGTTGAAAAAGGGGGAAAAGAGACCCAGTACTTC. Translation gives CSVEKGGKETQYF.

The CDR3 nucleotides are TGTGCCAGCAGCTTAGCCCCCTCCCTGGTCCAAGAGACCCAGTACTTC. It encodes CASSLAPSLVQETQYF. The chain recombines TRBV7-6 with TRBJ2-5; D call uncertain. The CDR3 spans 16 residues. Trimming pared 0 bases from V and 1 base from J, leaving 12 bases between. Germline V gives CDR1 SGHVS, CDR2 FNYEAQ.